Detailed here is one T cell receptor (beta chain). Its antigen target is currently unknown. No much larger clonotype is one base removed from it; base qualities were not supplied. What this sample's time point label stands for: newly diagnosed GD, antithyroid drugs for less than 3 months. For both TCR sequencing and RNA sequencing, RNA was extracted from PBMCs in TRIzol. The diagnosis of Graves' disease was made according to American Thyroid Association guidelines. Recruitment of patients was carried out at an endocrinology department in Xi'an, China. Each patient gave approximately 8.8 milliliters of peripheral blood, collected in an EDTA anticoagulant tube. Ficoll Paque Plus density gradient separation was used to isolate PBMCs, and no additional T cell sorting was done. RNA quality was checked with an Agilent 2100 Bioanalyzer and agarose gel, and concentration with a NanoDrop 2000. The record originates from a study of regulatory T cells in long-lasting Graves disease (dated by TCRdb to the early 2020s). For the study in its entirety: Patients with newly diagnosed Graves' disease had been on antithyroid drugs for under 3 months. This study used TCR sequencing and RNA sequencing of peripheral blood to compare persistent Graves' disease patients against newly diagnosed Graves' disease patients. The study was conducted in China and was registered as a clinical trial. TCR sequencing covered 13 persistent and approximately 20 newly diagnosed Graves' disease patients, 33 samples in total. Paper-wide results and their limitations: Persistent patients shared more public clonotypes among themselves (around 2,700) than newly diagnosed patients did (more than 950). Compared with newly diagnosed patients, persistent Graves' disease patients had lower TCR Shannon entropy and fewer highly expanded clones, which suggests clonal expansion. Because the primary lesion, thyroid tissue, could not be accessed, the study looked at peripheral blood alone. TRBV28, TRBJ1-2 and TRBJ2-5 were preferentially used in persistent disease, while TRBV20-1 and TRBJ2-1 were favored in newly diagnosed disease. Only the TCR beta chain was sequenced and analyzed. The small sample size was acknowledged by the authors as a limitation that may reduce accuracy.

From V the trimming removes 6 bases and from J it removes 7 bases, while the gene matches leave 8 bases of the junction unaccounted for. The CDR3 measures 15 amino acids from cysteine to phenylalanine. Kept here is only the CDR3 DNA, which spans 45 bases and is read in frame from base 1. Receptor libraries were prepared by multiplex PCR. The data were produced on an Illumina HiSeq 4000. iRepertoire HTBI primers and Arm-PCR amplification of CDR3 regions were used to construct TCR beta libraries. Before sequencing, the PCR products underwent gel purification. The authors' analysis ran thus. A total of 62 TRBV and 14 TRBJ segments were identified across samples and were used for gene usage analysis of CDR3 amino acid clonotypes. COPE and FqMerger were used to merge filtered high-quality paired reads into contigs. Contigs were aligned with BLAST to IMGT TRBV, TRBD and TRBJ reference genes, and CDR3 was defined per IMGT. Highly expanded clones were defined as clonotypes with a frequency above 0.1%. Shannon entropy served as the measure of repertoire diversity, while the Gini coefficient captured V-J evenness. A clonotype found in more than one individual was treated as public. The public reads were run again by TCRdb, first through fastp at Q25 and then through MiXCR, and only productive beta chains were kept. Records with the same CDR3 protein are collapsed into one entry carrying the most frequent genes and DNA. These V and J calls derive from TCRdb rather than the authors' analysis. The sample records about 440,000 distinct CDR3 sequences, 15% of which are singletons. Roughly 17% of the sample goes to the ten largest clones.

These same records also appear under a second study, on T cells in Graves' hyperthyroidism and ophthalmopathy. Looking at the second paper: Stable Graves' hyperthyroidism was defined as no progression to ophthalmopathy during 18 months of follow-up. Hyperthyroidism patients were aged 18 to 65 years and newly diagnosed, with disease duration of less than 2 months. Patients with uncontrolled infections, other autoimmune diseases, pregnancy or lactation were excluded. Diagnoses were based on clinical symptoms, serum thyroxine and TRAb, thyroid ultrasound and orbital computed tomography. The first round of RT-PCR for the TCR CDR3 was performed with the HTBI primer set and the Qiagen OneStep RT-PCR kit. Most expanded thyroid clonotypes (frequency above 0.001) were also found in blood, which suggests that blood repertoires may mirror thyroid immune responses. A model built on a 13 V-J signature distinguished ophthalmopathy from stable hyperthyroidism, reaching 87.88% sensitivity and around 81% specificity in cross-validation and 80%/75% in testing. In validation, the model predicted progression to ophthalmopathy with over 65% sensitivity and around 72% specificity, a median of approximately 6.7 months before onset. TCR V-J signatures able to tell the groups apart were searched for in a discovery cohort of 100 or so patients, of whom approximately 40 had Graves' ophthalmopathy and 57 had stable Graves' hyperthyroidism. Prospective prediction of ophthalmopathy was tested in an independent validation cohort of some 19 hyperthyroidism patients and approximately 17 patients who later progressed to ophthalmopathy. The 100 discovery patients were randomly split 7:3 into training and test sets. In addition, the study compared T-cell repertoires in thyroid tissue and in blood from five to seven Graves' hyperthyroidism patients. After blood sampling, hyperthyroidism patients were treated with methimazole at a starting dose of 30 mg daily, and ophthalmopathy patients were treated with high-dose intravenous methylprednisolone. Libraries were constructed in a second round of multiplex PCR, after which size selection and purification were carried out. Libraries were sequenced paired-end with 100 bp reads on an Illumina HiSeq2000. SOAPnuke was used to process the raw data, throwing out any read that contained adapters or uncalled bases, had a mean Phred below 15, or lacked an exact constant-primer or identifier match. COPE v1.2.5 was used to merge the high-quality paired reads, and each unique nucleotide sequence was defined as a clonotype. MiTCR v1.1 was used to align clonotypes to the IMGT TRBV, TRBD and TRBJ reference segments. Only V-J combinations with frequency above 0.0001, covering 99% to 99.2% of repertoires, were analysed. The TCS score was defined as the ratio of F50 (clonal expansion) to E x V (chaos), calculated using BLOSUM62-based TCRdist between CDR3 peptides within each V-J. Welch's t-statistics and random forest reduced fewer than 550 V-J features to roughly 13, which were used in a naive Bayes classifier (R e1071). Sample size was not statistically predetermined, and blinding of investigators to group allocation was not performed. The paper describes TCR Vbeta CDR3 sequencing of about 140 peripheral blood samples, made up of 43 ophthalmopathy patients, 70 to 75 hyperthyroidism patients and roughly 17 progressor patients.

The clonotype comes from a woman in her 30s with Graves disease. Donor details come from another sample of the same person, matched by shared clones. The sample here was peripheral blood mononuclear cells (PBMCs), taken at new diagnosis, from a patient treated with antithyroid drugs. Recombination linked TRBV12-3 or TRBV12-4 to TRBJ1-6; 8 central bases correspond to TRBD1. The nucleotide sequence reads TGTGCCAGCAGGCCTGGACAGGGTTGGAATTCACCCCTCCACTTT. Translation gives CASRPGQGWNSPLHF.